Presented here are 23 T cell receptor beta chains from one specimen sequenced in a study of blood T cell repertoires in COVID-19 (dated by TCRdb to 2020 to 2021). Library preparation was by the immunoSEQ multiplex PCR assay. TCRdb's version of the immuneACCESS table is confined to in-frame rearrangements and falls short of the full clone set. An unresolved V gene accounts for under half of the shortfall where checked; the remainder is of unknown origin. In all, the sample holds roughly 180,000 clones, and roughly 77% of those were seen once. The top ten clones comprise 10% to 15% of the sample. Sequencing used peripheral blood. These receptors originate from an elderly woman with COVID-19, enrolled during active disease.

The chain links TRBV6-5 to TRBJ2-7; 7 nucleotides match TRBD1. The CDR3 covers 16 residues. With V trimmed by 2 bases and J by 4 bases, 11 bases remained unmatched. From germline, CDR1 is MNHEY and CDR2 SVGAGI. The CDR3 loop reads CASSYRAFDRVYEQYF. Here the CDR3 DNA reads TGTGCCAGCAGTTACCGGGCATTCGACAGGGTTTACGAGCAGTACTTC.

This chain links TRBV7-3 with TRBJ2-3, with 9 bases that match TRBD2. The CDR3 is 15 residues long. The V segment lost 2 bases and the J segment 4 bases; nucleotides outside the gene matches: 4. Germline assignment: CDR1 SGHTA and CDR2 FQGTGA. DNA of the CDR3: TGTGCCAGCAGCTTAGCGGGGGGGCCCGCAGATACGCAGTATTTT. As protein: CASSLAGGPADTQYF.

This clone was recorded once. This chain joins TRBV2 and TRBJ2-2; weak D call: TRBD2 (5 bases). The V end lost 6 bases, the J end lost 0 bases, and 11 bases lay between the germline ends. This CDR3 contains 15 residues. Germline lookup yields CDR1 SNHLY and CDR2 FYNNEI. The DNA of the CDR3 is TGTGCCAGCAGCCGGGAACCCGCGAACACCGGGGAGCTGTTTTTT. Amino acid sequence: CASSREPANTGELFF.

This clone is a singleton in its sample. The CDR3 spells CASSLGLKSTDTQYF. CDR3 bases: TGTGCCAGCAGCTTAGGGCTAAAAAGCACAGATACGCAGTATTTT. The chain joins TRBV7-3 to TRBJ2-3; D unresolved. V lost 2 bases, J lost 0 bases, and 9 bases lay in between. Germline V CDR1 and CDR2: SGHTA, FQGTGA. The CDR3 consists of 15 residues.

The CDR3 coding sequence is TGTGCCAGCTCACCACCGGGACACACCACCTTC. Protein product: CASSPPGHTTF. This chain joins TRBV18 and TRBJ1-2, with D tentatively TRBD1 (6 bases). Germline assignment: CDR1 KGHSH and CDR2 LQKENI. The CDR3 contains 11 residues. Trimming took off 0 bases at V and 13 bases at J, with 9 bases between the two ends.

Here the CDR3 DNA reads TGTGCCAGCAGTTACTTGGACAGGTCGTTAGGGAATTCACCCCTCCACTTT. It specifies CASSYLDRSLGNSPLHF. The rearrangement joins TRBV2 to TRBJ1-6, with 7 bases that match TRBD1. V lost 5 bases and J lost 7; bases outside the gene matches: 14. This CDR3 region has 17 residues. Germline-derived CDR1 and CDR2 are SNHLY and FYNNEI.

J is TRBJ2-1 and V is TRBV10-3, with D tentatively TRBD2 (6 bases). CDR1 is ENHRY, CDR2 SYGVKD, per germline. The V end was cut by 2 bases, the J end by 5 bases, with 10 bases between. The CDR3 runs to 14 residues. In DNA, the CDR3 is TGTGCCATCAGTGAGACACGACTAGACAATGAGCAGTTCTTC. It specifies CAISETRLDNEQFF.

This chain connects TRBV7-9 to TRBJ2-1, with TRBD2 identical over 9 bases. J gave up 7 bases and V 5 bases, and 9 bases lay outside the gene matches. The CDR3 sequence is 15 residues long. Germline V CDR1 and CDR2: SEHNR, FQNEAQ (reference sequence). The CDR3 coding sequence is TGTGCCAGCAGCCCTCTCGCGGGAGGGCGGAATGAGCAGTTCTTC. This codes for CASSPLAGGRNEQFF.

The chain couples TRBV19 to TRBJ2-4; possibly TRBD2 for D (6 bases). Germline V gene data show CDR1 as LNHDA and CDR2 as SQIVND (reference sequence). V was cut by 4 bases and J by 0 bases, with 13 bases left in between. The CDR3 covers 16 residues. This chain's CDR3 is CASSTGDLIAKNIQYF. CDR3 DNA: TGTGCCAGTAGTACGGGGGACTTAATAGCCAAAAACATTCAGTACTTC.

V and J are TRBV28 and TRBJ2-5; 12 positions match TRBD2. V was clipped by 5 bases and J by 5 bases; unmatched bases: 12. The CDR3 is 17 residues long. The germline V gene has CDR1 MDHEN and CDR2 SYDVKM. CDR3 sequence reads: CASSTIRLAGDVETQYF. The CDR3 nucleotides read TGTGCCAGCAGTACAATCCGACTAGCGGGAGATGTGGAGACCCAGTACTTC.

This clone has just one count. This chain joins TRBV2 and TRBJ2-7, with D perhaps TRBD2 (5 bases). Germline V gene lookup returns CDR1 SNHLY and CDR2 FYNNEI. The CDR3 extends over 15 amino acids. The V end was cut by 0 bases, the J end by 1 base, with 10 bases between. CDR3 amino acids: CASSEALRTSYEQYF. The CDR3 DNA reads as TGTGCCAGCAGTGAAGCGCTTCGGACTTCCTACGAGCAGTACTTC.

CDR3 sequence: CASSFSGRGETQYF. The CDR3 DNA reads as TGTGCCAGCAGCTTCAGCGGGAGGGGGGAGACCCAGTACTTC. The chain employs TRBV7-9 and TRBJ2-5; 10 bases align to TRBD2. The CDR3 extends over 14 amino acids. V trimming: 3 bases; J trimming: 5 bases; junction bases outside the gene matches: 3. In germline, CDR1 is SEHNR, CDR2 FQNEAQ (reference sequence).

The rearrangement uses TRBV7-2 and TRBJ2-4, with 16 positions matching TRBD2. V dropped 4 bases and J dropped 2; count of bases not matched to a gene: 5. The CDR3 runs to 18 residues. Germline CDR1 SGHTA, CDR2 FQGNSA. CDR3 sequence: CASSWGLAGGPTKNIQYF. The CDR3 coding sequence is TGTGCCAGCAGCTGGGGACTAGCGGGAGGGCCGACCAAAAACATTCAGTACTTC.

The CDR3 DNA reads TGTGCCAGCAGTGCCCGGACTAGCGGGAGGATTTTTGAGCAGTTCTTC. Protein product: CASSARTSGRIFEQFF. V and J are TRBV25-1 and TRBJ2-1; 14 positions agree with TRBD2. The CDR3 spans 16 residues. Losses at the gene ends were 4 bases for V and 9 bases for J; bases not matched to a gene: 8. The germline V gene has CDR1 MGHDK and CDR2 SYGVNS.

This chain links TRBV5-1 with TRBJ2-1, with 10 bases fitting TRBD2. Germline CDR1 and CDR2: SGHRS and YFSETQ. This CDR3 spans 18 amino acids. V shed 4 bases and J 0 bases; nucleotides not matched to a gene: 10. CDR3 amino acids: CASSTRGLASGSYNEQFF. Here the CDR3 DNA reads TGCGCCAGCAGCACTCGGGGACTAGCGAGCGGCTCCTACAATGAGCAGTTCTTC.

This chain connects TRBV28 to TRBJ2-5, with TRBD1 identical over 8 bases. V dropped 1 base and J dropped 2; count of bases not matched to a gene: 6. Per germline, CDR1 MDHEN and CDR2 SYDVKM. This CDR3 spans 16 amino acids. The CDR3 DNA reads TGTGCCAGCAGTTTATCCGGCAGGGGGCCTCAAGAGACCCAGTACTTC. The encoded protein is CASSLSGRGPQETQYF.

This chain connects TRBV5-1 to TRBJ2-1; 13 bases line up with TRBD2. This CDR3 has 15 residues. V lost 3 bases to trimming and J lost 7 bases; unmatched junction nucleotides: 4. CDR1 and CDR2 (germline): SGHRS, YFSETQ. CDR3 sequence reads: CASSWTSGGGNEQFF. For the CDR3, the DNA is TGCGCCAGCAGCTGGACTAGCGGGGGCGGGAATGAGCAGTTCTTC.

The chain uses TRBV9 and TRBJ1-2; TRBD1 aligns across 8 bases. Germline loops: CDR1 SGDLS, CDR2 YYNGEE. This CDR3 region has 13 residues. The trim removed 4 bases at V and 6 bases at J, leaving 5 bases unmatched. The CDR3 nucleotides are TGTGCCAGCAGCCTTGACAGGGGAAATGGCTACACCTTC. Translated: CASSLDRGNGYTF.

The chain joins TRBV7-3 to TRBJ2-2, with 8 bases identical to TRBD1. CDR1 is SGHTA, CDR2 FQGTGA, per germline. Trimming at V came to 9 bases and at J to 6 bases, leaving 9 bases not matched to a gene. The CDR3 has 14 residues. CDR3 sequence reads: CASSRQGIAGELFF. In nucleotides, the CDR3 is TGTGCCAGTAGTAGACAGGGGATTGCCGGGGAGCTGTTTTTT.

This chain links TRBV5-1 with TRBJ2-2; a weak D match, TRBD1 (6 bases). V was clipped by 0 bases and J by 2 bases, with 20 bases between them. Germline CDR1 reads SGHRS; CDR2 reads YFSETQ. The CDR3 length is 19 residues. The CDR3 sequence: CASSLVRTAKGLNTGELFF. The CDR3 DNA reads as TGCGCCAGCAGCTTGGTAAGGACAGCAAAGGGTCTCAACACCGGGGAGCTGTTTTTT.

The CDR3 nucleotides are TGTGCCAGCAGCTTAGTTGGGGGGGCTGAAGCTTTCTTT. This gives the protein CASSLVGGAEAFF. This chain uses TRBV7-9 with TRBJ1-1; maybe TRBD1 (5 bases). V lost 1 base, J lost 6 bases, and 9 bases lay in between. Germline V gene lookup returns CDR1 SEHNR and CDR2 FQNEAQ (reference sequence). This CDR3 contains 13 residues.

The gene calls are TRBV5-1 and TRBJ2-7; 7 nucleotides agree with TRBD2. The CDR3 covers 17 residues. The ends lost 2 bases at V and 0 bases at J; junction bases unmatched: 11. Germline values: CDR1 SGHRS, CDR2 YFSETQ. The CDR3 loop reads CASSLPHGSGNSYEQYF. The DNA for the CDR3 is TGCGCCAGCAGCTTACCCCATGGGAGCGGGAACTCCTACGAGCAGTACTTC.

The rearrangement uses TRBV6-5 and TRBJ1-2; the D gene is possibly TRBD1 (5 bases). CDR3 size: 12 residues. V was clipped by 6 bases and J by 5 bases, with 10 bases between them. CDR1 and CDR2 (germline): MNHEY, SVGAGI. CDR3 amino acids: CASRVKGYGYTF. In nucleotides, the CDR3 is TGTGCCAGCAGGGTTAAGGGGTATGGCTACACCTTC.